What follows is one TCR beta chain and its context. The specificity of this receptor is unknown. Within one base of it there is no much larger clone, and no base qualities were kept. The data were taken from a study of PD-1 blockade in classical Hodgkin lymphoma (dated by TCRdb to 2020 to 2021). Regarding the complete study: Nivolumab dosing was 3 mg/kg intravenously every 2 weeks, continuing until either disease progression or unacceptable toxicity. To define a peripheral blood immune signature of response to PD-1 blockade in classical Hodgkin lymphoma, the study combined TCR beta sequencing with CyTOF.

The cysteine opens and the phenylalanine closes a CDR3 of 15 amino acids. Only the CDR3 region is kept as DNA, spanning 45 bases read in frame from base 1. Cut back by 0 bases and 2 bases, the V and J ends lie 10 bases apart. For CDR1 and CDR2, the germline V gene lists MGHRA and YSYEKL. Genomic DNA was extracted with the Qiagen DNeasy kit from unsorted PBMCs and from negatively selected CD4+ and CD8+ fractions. TCR beta CDR3 regions were subjected to amplification by immunoSEQ multiplex PCR with primers that anneal to V and J segments. A synthetic immune receptor repertoire was used to minimize amplification bias, and any remaining bias was removed computationally after sequencing. In the source study's methods: Custom Python scripts were used to quantify repertoire diversity as the Shannon entropy index. Unsorted, CD4+ and CD8+ repertoires were analyzed separately, except for combined analyses in which CD4+ and CD8+ sequences were merged in silico. A clone was considered expanded if an increase in frequency of at least 2-fold after treatment relative to C1D1 was found, and a pseudocount of 0.5 was applied to clones undetected at baseline. Clones with 0 or 1 copy at C1D1 were classified as singleton clones, and clones with 2 or more copies were classified as non-singleton clones. Clones expanded in unsorted samples were assigned a CD4+, CD8+ or unknown annotation through matching of protein sequences in sorted samples from the same patient. Wilcoxon tests on paired samples were used to test changes in diversity from C1D1 to C4D1. Imported from immuneACCESS, the table was reduced by TCRdb to in-frame sequences with V and J called. These copies leave out some clones; in studies compared against another copy, an unresolved V gene accounts for under half, and the cause of the remainder is not known. The DNA was the basis for D and trimming; V, J and clone size are from that table. A total of about 90,000 clones appear in this sample, approximately 90% of them only once. Approximately 2.9% of the sample is held by the ten biggest clonotypes.

The sample's time point label, decoded: cycle 4 day 1 (C4D1), after five to seven weeks of nivolumab. Relapse after autologous stem cell transplantation had occurred in all trial patients, and cohorts A, B and C were distinguished by prior brentuximab vedotin exposure. The trial cohort comprised fewer than 65 patients with relapsed/refractory classical Hodgkin lymphoma whose best overall responses were complete response, partial response or progressive disease. Trial patients were treated with single-agent nivolumab in the multi-cohort phase II CheckMate 205 trial. An independent review committee assessed best overall response using the 2007 International Working Group response criteria. Trial PBMCs were obtained immediately prior to nivolumab initiation (C1D1) and on therapy at cycle 2 day 1 and cycle 4 day 1. After peripheral blood was drawn into 8 mL Vacutainer Cell Preparation Tubes, PBMCs were isolated by centrifugation and then cryopreserved.

Study-level results and caveats: Patients starting nivolumab less than 1 year after ASCT had lower diversity and were excluded from later analyses to avoid confounding by immune reconstitution. Newly diagnosed patients were reported to have lower baseline TCR diversity than healthy donors, and relapsed/refractory patients were reported to have lower baseline TCR diversity still. A significant rise by C4D1 was seen in CD4+ but not CD8+ TCR diversity (p=0.0027 vs p=0.16), with the rise being most apparent in complete responders (p=0.02). The study covered only a single clinical trial cohort, and the causes of the repertoire differences, possibly disease activity or prior therapy, were still not defined. Among trial patients, those achieving complete response had baseline diversity similar to that of newly diagnosed patients, while diversity was significantly lower in partial responders and progressors.

Sequences were derived from peripheral blood mononuclear cells (PBMCs), sampled before the fourth cycle of nivolumab. This clonotype was sampled from a human donor with classical Hodgkin lymphoma. The rearranged chain carries TRBV4-1 and TRBJ1-2; the D gene is unclear. In nucleotides, the sequence is TGCGCCAGCAGCCAAGACAGCCGGCAGAACTATGGCTACACCTTC. Translated, it reads CASSQDSRQNYGYTF.